One sample yielded the 31 T cell receptor beta chains listed below, sequenced in a study of shared clonotypes between healthy human individuals. The assay was immunoSEQ multiplex PCR, and TCRdb's table has in-frame clones only and misses some. The sample shows a few million clones, 90% to 95% of them seen only once. The sequencing sample was made of naive CD4+ T cells sorted from blood. Documented subset: CD45RA+ positively selected. These receptor sequences come from a man in his late teens or twenties in good health.

The rearrangement links TRBV19 to TRBJ2-3; TRBD2 might be the D (6 bases). The CDR3 contains 14 residues. The V end lost 7 bases, the J end lost 4 bases, and 15 bases lay between the germline ends. Germline assignment: CDR1 LNHDA and CDR2 SQIVND (reference sequence). As DNA, the CDR3 is TGTGCCAGTACCTCGACTTGGGGGGCAGATACGCAGTATTTT. This translates into CASTSTWGADTQYF. Together with reference TRBV19 and TRBJ2-3, the CDR3 gives the full variable domain: DGGITQSPKYLFRKEGQNVTLSCEQNLNHDAMYWYRQDPGQGLRLIYYSQIVNDFQKGDIAEGYSVSREKKESFPLTVTSAQKNPTAFYLCASTSTWGADTQYFGPGTRLTVL.

The chain is built from TRBV28 and TRBJ2-1, with 9 bases matching TRBD2. V was clipped by 2 bases and J by 14 bases; unmatched bases: 4. CDR3 size: 12 residues. Per the germline V gene, CDR1 is MDHEN and CDR2 is SYDVKM. CDR3 coding DNA: TGTGCCAGCAGTTTAGGGCGGGGGGGCGAGTTCTTC. This translates into CASSLGRGGEFF.

Regarding this clone: This same CDR3 is encoded by further DNA sequences in the sample. The DNA for the CDR3 is TGTGCCAGCAGCTTGGCCTCTTTGGAAAAACTGTTTTTT. Amino acids: CASSLASLEKLFF. J is TRBJ1-4 and V is TRBV5-5; D unclear. The germline V gene has CDR1 SGHKS and CDR2 YYEKEE (reference sequence). The CDR3 consists of 13 residues. With 0 bases removed from V and 8 bases from J, the gap between germline ends came to 8 bases.

V gene TRBV6-1 combines with J gene TRBJ2-2; D may be TRBD1 or TRBD2 (7 bases each). CDR3 length: 14 amino acids. Looked up from germline, CDR1 is MNHNS and CDR2 is SASEGT. Trimming took off 8 bases at V and 6 bases at J, with 16 bases between the two ends. The CDR3 coding sequence is TGTGCCAGCGGACCCAGGGGGGGGTCCGGGGAGCTGTTTTTT. This codes for CASGPRGGSGELFF.

V is TRBV6-4 and J is TRBJ2-1; 7 bases line up with TRBD2. Germline V CDR1 and CDR2: MRHNA, SNTAGT. The CDR3 length is 12 residues. The junction had 5 bases not matched to a gene; V was cut back by 6 bases and J by 9 bases. This CDR3 reads CASSPGGGEQFF. CDR3 nucleotides: TGTGCCAGCAGCCCGGGGGGAGGTGAGCAGTTCTTC.

This chain connects TRBV6-6 to TRBJ1-1, with D perhaps matching TRBD1 (6 bases). Trimming shortened V by 3 bases and J by 7 bases, and 18 bases separated the two germline ends. The CDR3 contains 15 residues. Germline CDR1 reads MNHNY; CDR2 reads SVGAGI (reference sequence). The CDR3 DNA sequence: TGTGCCAGCAGTTATCGGCCGGGGGCGGGTATTGAAGCTTTCTTT. This encodes CASSYRPGAGIEAFF.

The chain has TRBV19 and TRBJ2-7, with 12 positions matching TRBD1. V dropped 6 bases and J dropped 6; count of bases not matched to a gene: 9. CDR1 and CDR2 from the germline V gene are LNHDA and SQIVND (reference sequence). The CDR3 has 15 amino acids. CDR3: CASSPLPGQGAEQYF. The CDR3 DNA is TGTGCCAGTAGCCCCCTCCCGGGACAGGGGGCCGAGCAGTACTTC.

This chain connects TRBV7-9 to TRBJ2-5; possibly TRBD2 for D (7 bases). The J call is uncertain, as TRBJ2-7 better fits the DNA end. The CDR3 is made up of 15 amino acids. Germline V lookup: CDR1 SEHNR, CDR2 FQNEAQ (reference sequence). CDR3 protein: CASSLSGGLQHEQYF. CDR3 DNA: TGTGCCAGCAGCTTATCGGGGGGCCTACAACACGAGCAGTACTTC.

This clone was detected only once. The sample contains more than one DNA sequence encoding this CDR3. The rearrangement uses TRBV15 and TRBJ2-7; 9 bases fit TRBD1. The CDR3 has 15 residues. CDR1 and CDR2 (germline): LNHNV, YYDKDF (reference sequence). The V gene end was trimmed by 0 bases and the J gene end by 1 base; junction bases not matched to a gene: 1. CDR3 DNA sequence: TGTGCCACCAGCAGAGAGGGACAGGGTTCCTACGAGCAGTACTTC. Translated, it gives CATSREGQGSYEQYF.

Here the CDR3 reads CASSSGQTQETQYF. The CDR3, as DNA: TGCGCCAGCAGCTCGGGACAGACACAAGAGACCCAGTACTTC. The chain couples TRBV5-1 to TRBJ2-5; 7 bases agree with TRBD1. This CDR3 spans 14 amino acids. The germline CDR1 and CDR2 sequences are SGHRS and YFSETQ. J was trimmed by 2 bases and V by 3 bases; bases with no gene match: 4.

J is TRBJ2-3 and V is TRBV5-5; 8 bases agree with TRBD1. In germline, CDR1 is SGHKS, CDR2 YYEKEE (reference sequence). This CDR3 spans 16 amino acids. V lost 4 bases to trimming and J lost 5 bases; unmatched junction nucleotides: 12. CDR3 nucleotides: TGTGCCAGCAGCCTGGCGGGACAGGTCCAACGAGATACGCAGTATTTT. This gives the protein CASSLAGQVQRDTQYF.

The CDR3 is CASSRPGEGATDTQYF. DNA of the CDR3: TGTGCCAGCAGCCGTCCGGGAGAGGGAGCGACAGATACGCAGTATTTT. The chain joins TRBV5-6 to TRBJ2-3, with D perhaps matching TRBD2 (6 bases). V lost 4 bases and J 3 bases, leaving 18 bases between the germline ends. The CDR3 runs 16 residues. Germline V gene lookup returns CDR1 SGHDT and CDR2 YYEEEE.

The genes are TRBV7-9 and TRBJ2-7; D is perhaps TRBD2 (6 bases). In germline, CDR1 is SEHNR, CDR2 FQNEAQ (reference sequence). V was cut by 0 bases and J by 6 bases, with 15 bases left in between. The CDR3 runs 15 residues. The chain's CDR3 is CASSLAEVGGSEQYF. For the CDR3, the DNA is TGTGCCAGCAGCTTAGCGGAGGTGGGGGGTAGCGAGCAGTACTTC.

The chain combines TRBV10-3 with TRBJ2-5; 7 bases match TRBD1. The CDR3 runs 13 residues. Germline trimming cut 3 bases from V and 4 bases from J; bases unmatched to any gene: 2. Germline V gene data show CDR1 as ENHRY and CDR2 as SYGVKD. Here the CDR3 reads CAISERGRETQYF. CDR3 nucleotide sequence: TGTGCCATCAGTGAAAGGGGGCGAGAGACCCAGTACTTC.

The chain recombines TRBV19 with TRBJ1-1; 7 bases agree with TRBD1. Germline loops: CDR1 LNHDA, CDR2 SQIVND (reference sequence). The CDR3 consists of 15 residues. Trimming took 5 bases from V and 2 from J; bases not matched to a gene: 8. The CDR3: CASSPHQGENTEAFF. The CDR3 nucleotides are TGTGCCAGTAGTCCTCATCAGGGGGAAAACACTGAAGCTTTCTTT.

Only a few counts were recorded for this clone. This sample also contains other DNA sequences that code for the same CDR3. V gene TRBV5-1 combines with J gene TRBJ1-2; TRBD1 is a possible D gene (6 bases). Germline lookup yields CDR1 SGHRS and CDR2 YFSETQ. The germline V and J ends were trimmed by 2 bases and 2 bases, with 7 bases remaining between them. This CDR3 contains 13 residues. The CDR3, as DNA: TGCGCCAGCAGCTTAGGACAGAACTATGGCTACACCTTC. This encodes CASSLGQNYGYTF.

The J gene is TRBJ1-6, the V gene TRBV7-2, with D maybe TRBD1 (5 bases). Germline V CDR1 and CDR2: SGHTA, FQGNSA. The CDR3 loop spans 14 amino acids. V was clipped by 3 bases and J by 6 bases, with 9 bases between them. This chain's CDR3 is CASSLQGFNSPLHF. CDR3 DNA sequence: TGTGCCAGCAGCTTGCAGGGATTTAATTCACCCCTCCACTTT.

The chain carries TRBV10-3 and TRBJ2-1, with TRBD2 matching 7 bases. The V and J ends lost 0 bases and 4 bases, in that order; junction bases with no gene match: 3. CDR3 length equals 15 residues. Germline V gene lookup returns CDR1 ENHRY and CDR2 SYGVKD. The CDR3 DNA follows: TGTGCCATCAGTGAGTCCGGGGGGAAATACAATGAGCAGTTCTTC. Its translation: CAISESGGKYNEQFF.

The chain combines TRBV7-2 with TRBJ1-2; D remains unclear. This CDR3 has 12 residues. Germline V CDR1 and CDR2: SGHTA, FQGNSA. V dropped 2 bases and J dropped 8 bases, with 9 bases sitting between them. CDR3 loop: CASSLSGLGYTF. The CDR3 nucleotides are TGTGCCAGCAGCTTATCCGGGCTAGGCTACACCTTC.

This chain links TRBV4-3 with TRBJ2-7; D assignment may be TRBD1 or TRBD2 (5 bases each). The CDR3 length is 15 residues. CDR1 is LGHNA and CDR2 is YSLEER in the germline V gene. Trimming left V 1 base short and J 5 bases short, with 15 bases between. The CDR3 sequence is CASSQATAGSDEQYF. DNA of the CDR3: TGCGCCAGCAGCCAAGCGACGGCAGGGAGCGACGAGCAGTACTTC.

The V gene is TRBV5-6, the J gene TRBJ2-5; 8 bases align to TRBD1. This CDR3 comprises 15 residues. CDR1 is SGHDT, CDR2 YYEEEE, per germline. J was trimmed by 4 bases and V by 2 bases; bases with no gene match: 7. CDR3 sequence (DNA): TGTGCCAGCAGCTTCCTGGGCGACAGGGGAGAGACCCAGTACTTC. Amino acid sequence: CASSFLGDRGETQYF.

A single count supports this clone. The V call is TRBV25-1, the J call TRBJ1-2; D gene ambiguous. The CDR3 sequence is 14 residues long. Per germline, CDR1 MGHDK and CDR2 SYGVNS. With 1 base removed from V and 6 bases from J, the gap between germline ends came to 12 bases. CDR3 sequence (DNA): TGTGCCAGCAGTGAATTTAGTATCCGCCATGGCTACACCTTC. Its protein is CASSEFSIRHGYTF.

This clone was counted a few times. The V and J genes are TRBV11-2 and TRBJ1-5, with D possibly matching TRBD1 (5 bases). V was clipped by 5 bases and J by 1 base, with 12 bases between them. CDR3 size: 15 residues. The germline V gene encodes CDR1 SGHAT and CDR2 FQNNGV. Here the CDR3 DNA reads TGTGCCAGCAGCCCCCAGGGTCGGAGCAATCAGCCCCAGCATTTT. It codes for CASSPQGRSNQPQHF. Combining the CDR3 with reference TRBV11-2 and TRBJ1-5 gives the whole variable domain EAGVAQSPRYKIIEKRQSVAFWCNPISGHATLYWYQQILGQGPKLLIQFQNNGVVDDSQLPKDRFSAERLKGVDSTLKIQPAKLEDSAVYLCASSPQGRSNQPQHFGDGTRLSIL.

The chain employs TRBV2 and TRBJ2-7; D remains unclear. Looked up from germline, CDR1 is SNHLY and CDR2 is FYNNEI. The CDR3 loop spans 11 amino acids. V lost 4 bases, J lost 6 bases, and 7 bases lay in between. The CDR3 DNA reads as TGTGCCAGCAGTGCTCGGGTCGAGCAGTACTTC. Translated: CASSARVEQYF.

The genes are TRBV6-1 and TRBJ2-7; D unresolved. Germline V CDR1 and CDR2: MNHNS, SASEGT. CDR3 size: 15 residues. Trimming shortened V by 2 bases and J by 1 base, and 12 bases separated the two germline ends. CDR3 loop: CASSEPISGSYEQYF. CDR3 DNA sequence: TGTGCCAGCAGTGAACCGATATCCGGGTCCTACGAGCAGTACTTC.

Only a few counts were recorded for this clone. This CDR3 is also generated by other DNA sequences in the sample. This chain connects TRBV5-4 to TRBJ2-3; no firm D call. Per the germline V gene, CDR1 is SGHNT and CDR2 is YYREEE (reference sequence). The CDR3 runs to 13 residues. The germline V and J ends were trimmed by 0 bases and 3 bases, with 5 bases remaining between them. Written as DNA, the CDR3 is TGTGCCAGCAGCTTGGGGGGAACAGATACGCAGTATTTT. This codes for CASSLGGTDTQYF.

The V call is TRBV6-6, the J call TRBJ2-7; TRBD1 agrees at 8 bases. The CDR3 runs 15 residues. Trimming at V came to 6 bases and at J to 1 base, leaving 8 bases not matched to a gene. Germline CDR1 MNHNY, CDR2 SVGAGI (reference sequence). CDR3 DNA sequence: TGTGCCAGCAGACCCACAGGGGGGAAATCCTACGAGCAGTACTTC. This sequence encodes CASRPTGGKSYEQYF.

DNA for the CDR3: TGCGCCAGCAGCCAAGATAGGACGTTCTACGAGCAGTACTTC. Amino acid sequence: CASSQDRTFYEQYF. The V gene is TRBV4-1, the J gene TRBJ2-7; D not certain. The germline gives CDR1 MGHRA, CDR2 YSYEKL. With 0 bases removed from V and 3 bases from J, the gap between germline ends came to 9 bases. This CDR3 comprises 14 residues.

The chain links TRBV6-5 to TRBJ2-1, with D perhaps matching TRBD2 (6 bases). The CDR3 spans 15 residues. The germline CDR1 and CDR2 sequences are MNHEY and SVGAGI. V dropped 8 bases and J dropped 0 bases, with 14 bases sitting between them. In nucleotides, the CDR3 is TGTGCCAGCCAGGAAACGGGAGACTCCTACAATGAGCAGTTCTTC. Translation: CASQETGDSYNEQFF.

The rearrangement links TRBV11-2 to TRBJ1-3; D call uncertain. Trimming shortened V by 0 bases and J by 2 bases, and 2 bases separated the two germline ends. The germline CDR1 and CDR2 sequences are SGHAT and FQNNGV. The CDR3 has 13 amino acids. The CDR3 DNA sequence: TGTGCCAGCAGCTTAGACACTGGAAACACCATATATTTT. As protein: CASSLDTGNTIYF.

This chain connects TRBV19 to TRBJ2-1, with 9 positions matching TRBD2. CDR1 and CDR2 (germline): LNHDA, SQIVND (reference sequence). The CDR3 loop spans 15 amino acids. Losses at the gene ends were 3 bases for V and 6 bases for J; bases not matched to a gene: 6. In DNA form, the CDR3 reads TGTGCCAGTAGTATCGTTCTAGCGGGAACCAATGAGCAGTTCTTC. Its translation is CASSIVLAGTNEQFF. Full variable domain (remainder filled in from reference TRBV19 and TRBJ2-1): DGGITQSPKYLFRKEGQNVTLSCEQNLNHDAMYWYRQDPGQGLRLIYYSQIVNDFQKGDIAEGYSVSREKKESFPLTVTSAQKNPTAFYLCASSIVLAGTNEQFFGPGTRLTVL.